The T cell receptor beta chain under discussion was sequenced for a study of cytomegalovirus exposure and HLA in healthy donors. For the study at large: Findings of an earlier analysis included roughly 120 million unique TCR beta sequences from some 190 million T cells.

Concerning this clone itself: Its matching antigen is unknown.

Study results and limitations: Data from an earlier analysis indicated that most TCR beta V segments were productive either about 87% or about 30% of the time. A later analysis found that most CMV-associated TCR beta chains appeared HLA-restricted. Because they were indistinguishable, some V segments, including TRBV6-2 and TRBV6-3, were excluded.

Primers: 60 Vbeta forward and 13 Jbeta reverse. Libraries were prepared by immunoSEQ multiplex PCR; TCRdb keeps only in-frame clonotypes and omits some of them. The sample has around 130,000 clones, roughly 79% seen once; the top ten hold about 1.8%. Deletions cut 3 bases from V and 2 bases from J, with 12 bases between. Germline V lookup: CDR1 MNHNS, CDR2 SASEGT. This CDR3 region has 15 residues. Material for sequencing was PBMCs. This rearrangement joins TRBV6-1 to TRBJ2-3; D call uncertain. The clonotype was recovered from a woman aged 45-59 years in good health and CMV-seronegative. CDR3 in amino acids: CASSDPSVNTDTQYF. The DNA of the CDR3 is TGTGCCAGCAGTGATCCGAGCGTGAACACAGATACGCAGTATTTT.